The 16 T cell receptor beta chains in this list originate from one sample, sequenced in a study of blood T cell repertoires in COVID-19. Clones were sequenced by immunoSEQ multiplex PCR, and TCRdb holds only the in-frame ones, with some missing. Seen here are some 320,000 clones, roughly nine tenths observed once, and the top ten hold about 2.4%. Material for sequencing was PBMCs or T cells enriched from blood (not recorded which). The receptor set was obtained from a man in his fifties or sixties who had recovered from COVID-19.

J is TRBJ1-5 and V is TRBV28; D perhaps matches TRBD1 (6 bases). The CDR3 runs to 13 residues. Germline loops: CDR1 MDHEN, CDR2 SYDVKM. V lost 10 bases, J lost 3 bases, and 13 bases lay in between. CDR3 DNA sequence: TGTGCCATCGAACAGGGCGCCAATCAGCCCCAGCATTTT. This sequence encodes CAIEQGANQPQHF.

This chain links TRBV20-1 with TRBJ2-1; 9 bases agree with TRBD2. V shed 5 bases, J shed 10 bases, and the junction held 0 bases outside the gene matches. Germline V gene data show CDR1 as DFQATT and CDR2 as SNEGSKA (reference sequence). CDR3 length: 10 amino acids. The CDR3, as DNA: TGCAGTGCTGGACTAGCGGAGCAGTTCTTC. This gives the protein CSAGLAEQFF.

The CDR3 nucleotides read TGTGCCAGCAGCTTAGGGGCCCCAGGGAAGACCCAGTACTTC. It encodes CASSLGAPGKTQYF. The V and J genes are TRBV7-8 and TRBJ2-5; D perhaps matches TRBD1 (5 bases). Trimming removed 1 base at V and 6 bases at J, with 12 bases between. Germline V gene lookup returns CDR1 SGHVS and CDR2 FQNEAQ. This CDR3 spans 14 amino acids.

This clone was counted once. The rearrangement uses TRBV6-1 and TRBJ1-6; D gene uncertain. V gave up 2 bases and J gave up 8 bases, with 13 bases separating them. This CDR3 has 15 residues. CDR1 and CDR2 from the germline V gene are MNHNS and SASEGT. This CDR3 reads CASSELNISDSPLHF. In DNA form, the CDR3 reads TGTGCCAGCAGTGAACTGAACATTAGCGATTCACCCCTCCACTTT.

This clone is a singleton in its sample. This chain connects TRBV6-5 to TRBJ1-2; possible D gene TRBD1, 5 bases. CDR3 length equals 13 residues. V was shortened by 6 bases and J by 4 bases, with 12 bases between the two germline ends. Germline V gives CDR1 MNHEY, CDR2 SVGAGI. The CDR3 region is CASRPGGSYGYTF. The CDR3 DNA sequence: TGTGCCAGCAGGCCCGGGGGGTCCTATGGCTACACCTTC.

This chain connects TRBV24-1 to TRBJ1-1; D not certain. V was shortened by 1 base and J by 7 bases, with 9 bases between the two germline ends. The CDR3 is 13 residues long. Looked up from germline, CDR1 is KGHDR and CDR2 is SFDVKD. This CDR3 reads CATSDFTGDEAFF. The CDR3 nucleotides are TGTGCCACCAGTGATTTTACCGGAGATGAAGCTTTCTTT.

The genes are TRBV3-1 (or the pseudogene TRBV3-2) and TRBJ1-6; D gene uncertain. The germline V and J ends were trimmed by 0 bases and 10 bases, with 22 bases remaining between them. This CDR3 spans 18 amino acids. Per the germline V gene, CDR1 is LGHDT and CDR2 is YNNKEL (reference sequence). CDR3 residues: CASSQDRVGLLGSSPLHF. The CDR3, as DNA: TGTGCCAGCAGCCAAGACCGGGTTGGTCTGCTGGGGAGCTCACCCCTCCACTTT.

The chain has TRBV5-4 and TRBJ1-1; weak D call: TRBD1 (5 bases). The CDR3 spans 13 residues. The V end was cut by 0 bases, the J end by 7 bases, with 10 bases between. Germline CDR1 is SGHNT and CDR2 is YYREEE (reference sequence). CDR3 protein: CASSLAIGDEAFF. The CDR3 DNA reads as TGTGCCAGCAGCTTGGCCATAGGGGATGAAGCTTTCTTT.

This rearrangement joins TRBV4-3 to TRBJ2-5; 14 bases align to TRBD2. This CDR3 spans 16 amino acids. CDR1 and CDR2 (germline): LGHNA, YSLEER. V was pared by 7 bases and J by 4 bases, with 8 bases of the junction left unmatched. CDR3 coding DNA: TGCGCCAGCACCGCACTGGGACTAGCGGGGGCAGAGACCCAGTACTTC. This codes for CASTALGLAGAETQYF.

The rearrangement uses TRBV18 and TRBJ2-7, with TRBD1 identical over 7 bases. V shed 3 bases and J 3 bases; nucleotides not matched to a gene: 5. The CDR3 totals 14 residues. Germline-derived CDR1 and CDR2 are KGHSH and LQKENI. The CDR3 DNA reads TGTGCCAGCTCACCGGGACAGCGACACTACGAGCAGTACTTC. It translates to CASSPGQRHYEQYF. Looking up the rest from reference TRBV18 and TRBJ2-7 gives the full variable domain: NAGVMQNPRHLVRRRGQEARLRCSPMKGHSHVYWYRQLPEEGLKFMVYLQKENIIDESGMPKERFSAEFPKEGPSILRIQQVVRGDSAAYFCASSPGQRHYEQYFGPGTRLTVT.

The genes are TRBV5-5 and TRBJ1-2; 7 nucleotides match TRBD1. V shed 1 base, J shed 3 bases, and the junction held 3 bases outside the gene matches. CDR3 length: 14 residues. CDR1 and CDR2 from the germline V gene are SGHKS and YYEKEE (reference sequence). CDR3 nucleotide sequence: TGTGCCAGCAGCTTGAACAGGGGATACTATGGCTACACCTTC. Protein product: CASSLNRGYYGYTF.

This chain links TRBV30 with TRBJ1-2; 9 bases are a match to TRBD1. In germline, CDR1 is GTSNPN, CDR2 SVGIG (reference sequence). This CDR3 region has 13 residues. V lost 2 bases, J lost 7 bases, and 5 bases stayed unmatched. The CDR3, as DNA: TGTGCCTGGAGTCAACAGGGGGCGGGTGGCTACACCTTC. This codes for CAWSQQGAGGYTF.

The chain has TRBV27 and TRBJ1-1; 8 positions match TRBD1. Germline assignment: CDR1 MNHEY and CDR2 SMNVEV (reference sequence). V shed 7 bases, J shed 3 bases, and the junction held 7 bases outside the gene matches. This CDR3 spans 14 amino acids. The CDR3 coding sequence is TGTGCCAGCAATAACAGGGGGTGGGACACTGAAGCTTTCTTT. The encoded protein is CASNNRGWDTEAFF.

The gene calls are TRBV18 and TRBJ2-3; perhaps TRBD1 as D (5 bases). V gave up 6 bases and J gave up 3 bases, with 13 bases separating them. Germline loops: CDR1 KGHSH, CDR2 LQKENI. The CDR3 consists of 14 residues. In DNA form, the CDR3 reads TGTGCCAGCTCTCAATGGACACAAACAGATACGCAGTATTTT. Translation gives CASSQWTQTDTQYF.

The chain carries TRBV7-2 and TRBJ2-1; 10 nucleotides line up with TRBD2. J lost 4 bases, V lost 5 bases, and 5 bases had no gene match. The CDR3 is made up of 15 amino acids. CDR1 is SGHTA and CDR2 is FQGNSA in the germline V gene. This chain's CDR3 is CASSLLAGVYNEQFF. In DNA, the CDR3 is TGTGCCAGCAGCCTTCTAGCGGGGGTATACAATGAGCAGTTCTTC.

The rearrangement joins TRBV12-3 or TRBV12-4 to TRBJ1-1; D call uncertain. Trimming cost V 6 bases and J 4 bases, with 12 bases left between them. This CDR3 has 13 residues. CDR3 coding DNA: TGTGCCAGCAGCCCATTCTCGGGCACTGAAGCTTTCTTT. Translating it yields CASSPFSGTEAFF.